Listed here are 31 T cell receptor beta chains from one sample, sequenced in a study of blood T cells in healthy people across ages. A sample-barcoded 5' primer and a J-beta primer mix were used in a second PCR of about 7 to 11 cycles. A single record per CDR3 protein comes from TCRdb applying MiXCR to the 5' RACE reads. This table holds about 680,000 distinct CDR3 sequences, approximately 49% found once. The source material was blood. Every receptor here comes from a woman between 55 and 75 years old in good health.

A few counts support this clonotype. The rearrangement joins TRBV9 to TRBJ1-2, with 11 nucleotides matching TRBD1. J lost 8 bases, V lost 4 bases, and 10 bases had no gene match. The CDR3 has 15 amino acids. Germline V gene data show CDR1 as SGDLS and CDR2 as YYNGEE. CDR3 bases: TGTGCCAGCAGCCTCCAAGGGACAGGGGGATGGGGCTACACCTTC. This encodes CASSLQGTGGWGYTF.

This rearrangement joins TRBV30 to TRBJ1-5; possibly TRBD1 for D (6 bases). The germline CDR1 and CDR2 sequences are GTSNPN and SVGIG (reference sequence). The CDR3 length is 15 residues. V was cut by 3 bases and J by 5 bases, with 17 bases left in between. The CDR3: CAWSRDMGEYQPQHF. The CDR3 DNA follows: TGTGCCTGGAGCAGGGACATGGGGGAGTATCAGCCCCAGCATTTT.

CDR3 bases: TGTGCCAGCAGTTCGAGGGCTCGCTACAATGAGCAGTTCTTC. Its protein product is CASSSRARYNEQFF. V gene TRBV2 combines with J gene TRBJ2-1, with TRBD2 as a possible D gene (5 bases). Germline-derived CDR1 and CDR2 are SNHLY and FYNNEI. This CDR3 has 14 amino acids. Trimming shortened V by 5 bases and J by 3 bases, and 11 bases separated the two germline ends.

The chain has TRBV21-1 and TRBJ2-1; the table's D call TRBD1 went unverified against the DNA. TRBV21-1 is deemed a pseudogene. The CDR3 is 18 residues long. CDR3 protein: CASMGQGPGGKAYNEQFF. The DNA for the CDR3 is TGTGCCAGCATGGGACAGGGACCTGGCGGGAAGGCCTACAATGAGCAGTTCTTC.

CDR3 residues: CASRRLAGLSYEQYF. DNA of the CDR3: TGTGCCAGCAGACGACTAGCGGGCCTCTCCTACGAGCAGTACTTC. This chain connects TRBV6-6 to TRBJ2-7; TRBD2 agrees at 10 bases. The CDR3 length is 15 residues. The V gene end was trimmed by 6 bases and the J gene end by 0 bases; junction bases not matched to a gene: 5. The V gene's germline CDR1 is MNHNY and CDR2 SVGAGI (reference sequence).

This clonotype was seen once. The chain employs TRBV7-3 and TRBJ1-4; tentative D call: TRBD1 (5 bases). Per the germline V gene, CDR1 is SGHTA and CDR2 is FQGTGA. The CDR3 has 13 residues. V lost 5 bases, J lost 4 bases, and 8 bases lay in between. The CDR3 spells CASSRQINEKLFF. CDR3 in DNA: TGTGCCAGCAGCCGACAGATTAATGAAAAACTGTTTTTT.

V and J are TRBV4-2 and TRBJ2-7, with D perhaps matching TRBD2 (6 bases). Per the germline V gene, CDR1 is LGHNA and CDR2 is YNFKEQ. This CDR3 comprises 15 residues. V was cut by 0 bases and J by 0 bases, with 9 bases left in between. The DNA for the CDR3 is TGTGCCAGCAGCCAAGAGGCCGGGAGCTCCTACGAGCAGTACTTC. Translating gives CASSQEAGSSYEQYF.

This chain joins TRBV10-3 and TRBJ2-5; D call uncertain. The closer fit of TRBJ2-7 to the DNA end suggests the J call may be wrong. The CDR3 spans 12 residues. Per the germline V gene, CDR1 is ENHRY and CDR2 is SYGVKD. CDR3 amino acids: CAISESAREQYF. The CDR3 DNA sequence: TGTGCCATCAGTGAGTCGGCGCGCGAGCAGTACTTC.

This clonotype was counted a few times. The genes are TRBV7-2 and TRBJ2-7; D is undetermined. Germline V gene lookup returns CDR1 SGHTA and CDR2 FQGNSA. CDR3 length equals 13 residues. The V end was cut by 6 bases, the J end by 2 bases, with 11 bases between. The CDR3 is CASSPQWAYEQYF. The CDR3 bases are TGTGCCAGCAGTCCCCAGTGGGCCTACGAGCAGTACTTC.

Turning to this clonotype: A read error may account for a junction end that differs from germline. In DNA form, the CDR3 reads TGCGCCAGCAGCCAAGGGATAGCGGGATACACCGAGGAGCTGTTTTTT. Its translation is CASSQGIAGYTEELFF. V and J are TRBV4-3 and TRBJ2-2; 8 nucleotides align to TRBD2. The CDR3 is 16 amino acids. CDR1 is LGHNA, CDR2 YSLEER, per germline.

CDR3 coding DNA: TGTGCCAGCCTTCCGGACAGTCAGAACACTGAAGCTTTCTTT. Translating gives CASLPDSQNTEAFF. J is TRBJ1-1 and V is TRBV2; TRBD1 might be the D (6 bases). This CDR3 has 14 residues. V gave up 8 bases and J gave up 1 base, with 14 bases separating them. Germline-derived CDR1 and CDR2 are SNHLY and FYNNEI.

This rearrangement joins TRBV4-3 to TRBJ1-3; a weak D match, TRBD1 (6 bases). Trimming removed 4 bases from V and 0 bases from J, with 10 bases in between. Germline loops: CDR1 LGHNA, CDR2 YSLEER. The CDR3 spans 15 residues. The CDR3 region has the DNA TGCGCCAGCAGCCCGGGACATAGCTCTGGAAACACCATATATTTT. Encoded protein: CASSPGHSSGNTIYF.

The chain recombines TRBV20-1 with TRBJ2-3; D tentatively fits TRBD1 or TRBD2 (5 bases each). The CDR3 has 13 amino acids. Trimming left V 0 bases short and J 2 bases short, with 6 bases between. CDR1 is DFQATT, CDR2 SNEGSKA, per germline (reference sequence). For the CDR3, the DNA is TGCAGTGCTAGAGATGGGACCACAGATACGCAGTATTTT. This codes for CSARDGTTDTQYF.

The chain carries TRBV29-1 and TRBJ1-1; TRBD1 is a possible D gene (5 bases). Germline V gene data show CDR1 as SQVTM and CDR2 as ANQGSEA. The CDR3 loop spans 12 amino acids. Trimming stripped 8 bases from V and 1 base from J, with 11 bases between. CDR3 sequence reads: CSWSGGNTEAFF. CDR3 nucleotide sequence: TGCAGCTGGTCCGGGGGGAACACTGAAGCTTTCTTT.

The rearrangement joins TRBV20-1 to TRBJ2-7; D is ambiguous. V lost 3 bases to trimming and J lost 9 bases, with 21 bases between them. Germline V gene lookup returns CDR1 DFQATT and CDR2 SNEGSKA (reference sequence). This CDR3 has 14 amino acids. The CDR3, as DNA: TGCAGTGCTAGGGGTTACACAAACAGAGAGACGCAGTACTTC. Translated, it gives CSARGYTNRETQYF.

This chain links TRBV20-1 with TRBJ2-1; TRBD2 aligns across 9 bases. This CDR3 is built from 14 residues. Unmatched junction bases numbered 4, after V lost 1 base and J lost 6 bases. In germline, CDR1 is DFQATT, CDR2 SNEGSKA (reference sequence). CDR3 residues: CSARGLAGFNEQFF. DNA of the CDR3: TGCAGTGCTAGAGGCCTAGCGGGATTCAATGAGCAGTTCTTC.

This clonotype was seen only a few times. Mismatch with germline at one junction end may stem from a read error. The chain combines TRBV6-5 with TRBJ2-4; D call uncertain. Germline V gene sequence: CDR1 MNHEY, CDR2 SVGAGI. The CDR3 is made up of 13 amino acids. This chain's CDR3 is CASSDSESPEQYF. The CDR3, as DNA: TGTGCCAGCAGTGACTCGGAGTCCCCGGAGCAGTACTTC.

V and J are TRBV5-1 and TRBJ1-1; TRBD1 aligns across 8 bases. The CDR3 has 16 residues. Germline CDR1 is SGHRS and CDR2 is YFSETQ. With V trimmed by 4 bases and J by 6 bases, 14 bases remained unmatched. CDR3 coding DNA: TGCGCCAGCAGCAGAGACAGGGGACCCGGCGAGTCTGAAGCTTTCTTT. This codes for CASSRDRGPGESEAFF.

The chain carries TRBV7-2 and TRBJ2-7; 14 bases are shared with TRBD2. Germline V CDR1 and CDR2: SGHTA, FQGNSA. The CDR3 runs to 14 residues. V lost 6 bases to trimming and J lost 6 bases; unmatched junction nucleotides: 4. CDR3 nucleotides: TGTGCCAGCAGGAAGGGACTAGCGGGAGTCGAGCAGTACTTC. It codes for CASRKGLAGVEQYF.

The chain joins TRBV30 to TRBJ2-1; D may match TRBD1 or TRBD2 (5 bases each). Germline CDR1 and CDR2: GTSNPN and SVGIG (reference sequence). This CDR3 region has 15 residues. V was clipped by 8 bases and J by 0 bases, with 17 bases between them. CDR3 in amino acids: CAGQGVRGSYNEQFF. The CDR3 nucleotides are TGTGCCGGCCAGGGAGTTCGAGGCTCCTACAATGAGCAGTTCTTC.

V usage is TRBV7-6 and J usage is TRBJ2-7; D not certain. The CDR3 is 14 residues long. Trimming left V 5 bases short and J 7 bases short, with 18 bases between. Germline CDR1 and CDR2: SGHVS and FNYEAQ. The CDR3 nucleotides read TGTGCCAGCAGCACGGGTCTCGCGAACCGGGAGCAGTACTTC. Amino acids: CASSTGLANREQYF.

This clonotype was counted only a few times. J is TRBJ2-3 and V is TRBV30, with 7 bases matching TRBD1. This CDR3 is built from 14 residues. V trimming: 8 bases; J trimming: 2 bases; junction bases outside the gene matches: 10. From germline, CDR1 is GTSNPN and CDR2 SVGIG (reference sequence). Here the CDR3 reads CALVRTGDTDTQYF. In DNA form, the CDR3 reads TGTGCCCTTGTACGGACAGGAGACACAGATACGCAGTATTTT.

CDR3 DNA sequence: TGCAGTGCTATGGGACGGCAGAACACTGAAGCTTTCTTT. It is translated as CSAMGRQNTEAFF. The V gene is TRBV20-1, the J gene TRBJ1-1, with a weak D call TRBD1 (5 bases). Trimming stripped 4 bases from V and 1 base from J, with 10 bases between. The CDR3 loop spans 13 amino acids. CDR1 and CDR2 (germline): DFQATT, SNEGSKA (reference sequence).

The chain links TRBV28 to TRBJ2-7; TRBD2 might be the D (6 bases). With 5 bases removed from V and 2 bases from J, the gap between germline ends came to 16 bases. Germline assignment: CDR1 MDHEN and CDR2 SYDVKM. The CDR3 extends over 15 amino acids. CDR3 in amino acids: CASSGLQRGTYEQYF. The DNA for the CDR3 is TGTGCCAGCAGTGGACTCCAGCGCGGGACCTACGAGCAGTACTTC. Variable domain in full (rest from reference TRBV28 and TRBJ2-7): DVKVTQSSRYLVKRTGEKVFLECVQDMDHENMFWYRQDPGLGLRLIYFSYDVKMKEKGDIPEGYSVSREKKERFSLILESASTNQTSMYLCASSGLQRGTYEQYFGPGTRLTVT.

A few counts support this clonotype. The rearrangement links TRBV4-1 to TRBJ2-1; either TRBD1 or TRBD2 may fit D (5 bases each). V was shortened by 4 bases and J by 1 base, with 14 bases between the two germline ends. The CDR3 is 16 residues long. Looked up from germline, CDR1 is MGHRA and CDR2 is YSYEKL. CDR3 in amino acids: CASSPFDRGSYNEQFF. CDR3 bases: TGCGCCAGCAGCCCCTTCGACAGAGGGTCCTACAATGAGCAGTTCTTC.

The table lists this clonotype with a few counts. The V call is TRBV6-1, the J call TRBJ1-5, with a possible D match to TRBD1 (5 bases). Looked up from germline, CDR1 is MNHNS and CDR2 is SASEGT. The germline V and J ends were trimmed by 7 bases and 1 base, with 11 bases remaining between them. This CDR3 is 14 amino acids long. CDR3 protein: CASNWGTSNQPQHF. Written as DNA, the CDR3 is TGTGCCAGCAACTGGGGGACCAGCAATCAGCCCCAGCATTTT.

The chain is built from TRBV28 and TRBJ2-5; tentatively, D is TRBD2 (6 bases). V lost 10 bases and J 1 base, leaving 16 bases between the germline ends. CDR1 and CDR2 (germline): MDHEN, SYDVKM. The CDR3 sequence is 14 residues long. The CDR3 is CATETRRGQETQYF. Written as DNA, the CDR3 is TGTGCCACCGAAACCCGGAGGGGCCAAGAGACCCAGTACTTC.

This clonotype was counted only a few times. J is TRBJ2-3 and V is TRBV7-2; possibly TRBD1 or TRBD2 for D (6 bases each). The CDR3 has 15 amino acids. Germline V gene data show CDR1 as SGHTA and CDR2 as FQGNSA. V lost 2 bases, J lost 4 bases, and 13 bases lay in between. CDR3 loop: CASSLLGGHSDTQYF. In DNA, the CDR3 is TGTGCCAGCAGCTTATTAGGGGGGCATTCAGATACGCAGTATTTT.

This clonotype was observed a few times. The chain recombines TRBV20-1 with TRBJ1-1; tentatively, D is TRBD1 (5 bases). Trimming shortened V by 7 bases and J by 1 base, and 13 bases separated the two germline ends. Germline V gives CDR1 DFQATT, CDR2 SNEGSKA (reference sequence). The CDR3 is 13 amino acids. The CDR3 DNA reads as TGCAGTGGGTACCCCGACAGGAACACTGAAGCTTTCTTT. Protein product: CSGYPDRNTEAFF.

The chain carries TRBV4-3 and TRBJ1-6; tentative D call: TRBD1 (5 bases). The CDR3 totals 16 residues. Germline CDR1 is LGHNA and CDR2 is YSLEER. V dropped 1 base and J dropped 9 bases, with 16 bases sitting between them. For the CDR3, the DNA is TGCGCCAGCAGCCAAGGGGGCCTCTTTTCGCGTTCACCCCTCCACTTT. Translated: CASSQGGLFSRSPLHF.

This sequence joins TRBV6-2 or TRBV6-3 and TRBJ2-1; the match to TRBD2 covers 9 bases. Trimming at V came to 3 bases and at J to 5 bases, leaving 5 bases not matched to a gene. There are 15 residues in the CDR3. Germline V gene lookup returns CDR1 MNHEY and CDR2 SVGEGT. CDR3 amino acids: CASSYRTSVNNEQFF. CDR3 DNA sequence: TGTGCCAGCAGTTATAGGACTAGCGTTAACAATGAGCAGTTCTTC.